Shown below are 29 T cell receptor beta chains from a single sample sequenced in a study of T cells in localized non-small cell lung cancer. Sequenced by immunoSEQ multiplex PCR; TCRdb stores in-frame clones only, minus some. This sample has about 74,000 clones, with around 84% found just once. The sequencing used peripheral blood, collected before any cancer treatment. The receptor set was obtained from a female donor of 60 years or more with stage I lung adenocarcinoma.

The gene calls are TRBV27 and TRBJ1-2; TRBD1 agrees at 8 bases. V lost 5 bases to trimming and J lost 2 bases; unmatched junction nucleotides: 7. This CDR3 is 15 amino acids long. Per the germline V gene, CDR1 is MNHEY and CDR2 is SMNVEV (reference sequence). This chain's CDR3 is CASSPRTGPNYGYTF. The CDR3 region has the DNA TGTGCCAGCAGTCCCCGGACAGGGCCCAACTATGGCTACACCTTC.

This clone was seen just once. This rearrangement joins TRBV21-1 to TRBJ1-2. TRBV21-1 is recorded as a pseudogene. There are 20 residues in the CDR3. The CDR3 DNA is TGTGCCAGCAGCTTAACCCGAGGTGCCCCCGGGACCTACGGCTACTATGGCTACACCTTC. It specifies CASSLTRGAPGTYGYYGYTF.

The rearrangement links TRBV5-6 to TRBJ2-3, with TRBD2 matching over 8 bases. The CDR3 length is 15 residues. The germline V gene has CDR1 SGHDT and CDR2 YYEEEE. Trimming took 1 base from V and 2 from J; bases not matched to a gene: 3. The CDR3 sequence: CASSLRGGFTDTQYF. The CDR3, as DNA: TGTGCCAGCAGCTTGCGGGGGGGATTCACAGATACGCAGTATTTT.

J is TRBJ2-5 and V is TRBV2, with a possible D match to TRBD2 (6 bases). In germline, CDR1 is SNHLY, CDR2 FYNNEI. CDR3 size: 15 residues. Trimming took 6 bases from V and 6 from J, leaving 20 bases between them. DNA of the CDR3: TGTGCCAGCAGATCGGACTACAACAATCCCAAGACCCAGTACTTC. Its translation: CASRSDYNNPKTQYF.

For the CDR3, the DNA is TGTGCCAGCAGTTTGGGTCCCTTGGCAGGGGAGGGAAAACTGTTTTTT. Translating it yields CASSLGPLAGEGKLFF. The genes are TRBV28 and TRBJ1-4; TRBD1 might be the D (6 bases). V lost 3 bases and J lost 10, with 21 bases in between. The CDR3 loop spans 16 amino acids. In germline, CDR1 is MDHEN, CDR2 SYDVKM. Based on the CDR3 plus reference TRBV28 and TRBJ1-4, the full variable domain is DVKVTQSSRYLVKRTGEKVFLECVQDMDHENMFWYRQDPGLGLRLIYFSYDVKMKEKGDIPEGYSVSREKKERFSLILESASTNQTSMYLCASSLGPLAGEGKLFFGSGTQLSVL.

DNA of the CDR3: TGTGCCAGCAGCCAAGACCAGGGGCACAGCTATGGCTACACCTTC. Its translation is CASSQDQGHSYGYTF. The genes are TRBV4-2 and TRBJ1-2, with D perhaps TRBD1 (6 bases). Germline V gives CDR1 LGHNA, CDR2 YNFKEQ. The CDR3 is 15 residues long. Trimming took off 0 bases at V and 4 bases at J, with 12 bases between the two ends.

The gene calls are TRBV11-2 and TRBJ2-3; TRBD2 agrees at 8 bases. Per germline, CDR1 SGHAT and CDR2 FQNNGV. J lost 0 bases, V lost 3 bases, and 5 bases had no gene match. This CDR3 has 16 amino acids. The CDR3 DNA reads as TGTGCCAGCAGCTTGGGAGCGGGGGCTAGCACAGATACGCAGTATTTT. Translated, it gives CASSLGAGASTDTQYF. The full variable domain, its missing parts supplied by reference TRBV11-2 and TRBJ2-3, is EAGVAQSPRYKIIEKRQSVAFWCNPISGHATLYWYQQILGQGPKLLIQFQNNGVVDDSQLPKDRFSAERLKGVDSTLKIQPAKLEDSAVYLCASSLGAGASTDTQYFGPGTRLTVL.

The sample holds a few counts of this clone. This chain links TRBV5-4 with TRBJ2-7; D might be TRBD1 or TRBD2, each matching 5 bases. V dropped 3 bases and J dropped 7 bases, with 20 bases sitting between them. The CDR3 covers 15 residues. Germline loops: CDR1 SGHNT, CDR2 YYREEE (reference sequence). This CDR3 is CASSSLSGTLGEQYF. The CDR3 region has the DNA TGTGCCAGCAGCTCCCTTTCCGGGACCTTGGGAGAGCAGTACTTC.

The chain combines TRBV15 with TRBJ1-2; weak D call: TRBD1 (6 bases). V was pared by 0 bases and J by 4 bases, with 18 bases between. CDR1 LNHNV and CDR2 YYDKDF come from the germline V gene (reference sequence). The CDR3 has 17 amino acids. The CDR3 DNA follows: TGTGCCACCAGCAGAGAATCGGGGGCCGGGTATACCTATGGCTACACCTTC. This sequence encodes CATSRESGAGYTYGYTF.

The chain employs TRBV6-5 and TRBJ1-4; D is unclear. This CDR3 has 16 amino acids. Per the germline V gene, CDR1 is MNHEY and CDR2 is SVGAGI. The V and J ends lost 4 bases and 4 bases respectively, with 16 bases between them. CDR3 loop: CASSFRGSGSNEKLFF. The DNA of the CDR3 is TGTGCCAGCAGTTTTCGTGGCTCAGGCAGTAATGAAAAACTGTTTTTT.

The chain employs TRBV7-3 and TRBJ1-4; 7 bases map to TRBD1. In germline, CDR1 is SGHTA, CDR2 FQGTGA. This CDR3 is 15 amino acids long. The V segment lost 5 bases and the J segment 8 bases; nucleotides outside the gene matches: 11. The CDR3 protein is CASSPGQAAGEKLFF. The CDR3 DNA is TGTGCCAGCAGCCCTGGACAGGCGGCGGGAGAAAAACTGTTTTTT.

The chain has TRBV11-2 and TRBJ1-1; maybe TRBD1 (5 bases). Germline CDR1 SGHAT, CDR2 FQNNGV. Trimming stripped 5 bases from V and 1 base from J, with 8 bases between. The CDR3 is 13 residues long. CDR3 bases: TGTGCCAGCAGCCCCGGGGGGAACACTGAAGCTTTCTTT. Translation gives CASSPGGNTEAFF.

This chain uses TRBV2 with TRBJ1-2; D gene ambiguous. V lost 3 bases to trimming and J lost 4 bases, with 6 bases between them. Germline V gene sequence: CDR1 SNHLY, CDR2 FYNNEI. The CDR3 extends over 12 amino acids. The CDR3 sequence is CASSELRYGYTF. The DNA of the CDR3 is TGTGCCAGCAGTGAGCTCCGCTATGGCTACACCTTC.

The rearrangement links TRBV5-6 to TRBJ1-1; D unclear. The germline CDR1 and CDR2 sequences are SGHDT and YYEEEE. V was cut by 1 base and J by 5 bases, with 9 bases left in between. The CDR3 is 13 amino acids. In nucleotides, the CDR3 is TGTGCCAGCAGCTTGTTCTGGGGAACTGAAGCTTTCTTT. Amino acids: CASSLFWGTEAFF.

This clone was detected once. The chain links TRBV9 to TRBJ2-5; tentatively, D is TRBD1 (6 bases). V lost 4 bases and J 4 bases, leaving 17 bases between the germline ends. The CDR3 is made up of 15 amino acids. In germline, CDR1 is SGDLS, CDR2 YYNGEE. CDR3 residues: CASSPTEQGSETQYF. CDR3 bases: TGTGCCAGCAGCCCAACCGAACAGGGATCAGAGACCCAGTACTTC.

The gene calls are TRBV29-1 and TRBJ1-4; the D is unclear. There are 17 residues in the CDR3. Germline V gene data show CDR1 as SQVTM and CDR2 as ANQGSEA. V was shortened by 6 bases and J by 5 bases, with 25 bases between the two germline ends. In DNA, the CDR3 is TGCAGCGTATTAGTAGGCGGACTGGCAGCCTTGAATGAAAAACTGTTTTTT. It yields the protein CSVLVGGLAALNEKLFF.

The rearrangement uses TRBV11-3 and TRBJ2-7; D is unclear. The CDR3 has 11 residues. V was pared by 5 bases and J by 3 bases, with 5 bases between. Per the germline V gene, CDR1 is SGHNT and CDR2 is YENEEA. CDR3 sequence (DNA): TGTGCCAGCAGCATCCACTACGAGCAGTACTTC. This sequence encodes CASSIHYEQYF.

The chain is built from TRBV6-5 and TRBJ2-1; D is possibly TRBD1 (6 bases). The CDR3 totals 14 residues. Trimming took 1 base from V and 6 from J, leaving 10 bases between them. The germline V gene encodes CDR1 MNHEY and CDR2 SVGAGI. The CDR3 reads CASSYLKDSNEQFF. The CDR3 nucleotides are TGTGCCAGCAGTTACTTGAAGGACAGCAATGAGCAGTTCTTC.

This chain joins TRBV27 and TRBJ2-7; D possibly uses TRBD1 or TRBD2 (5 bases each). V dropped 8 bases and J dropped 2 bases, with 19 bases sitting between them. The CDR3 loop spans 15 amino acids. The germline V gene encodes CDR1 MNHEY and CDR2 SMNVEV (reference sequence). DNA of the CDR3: TGTGCCAGCCGCCTCAAGTTCGGGGCCCCCTACGAGCAGTACTTC. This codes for CASRLKFGAPYEQYF.

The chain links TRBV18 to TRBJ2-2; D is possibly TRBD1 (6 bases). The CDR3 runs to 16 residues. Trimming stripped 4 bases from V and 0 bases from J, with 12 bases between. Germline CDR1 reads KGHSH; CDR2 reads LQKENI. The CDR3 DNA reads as TGTGCCAGCTCACTGGGGACACCCGCGAACACCGGGGAGCTGTTTTTT. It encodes CASSLGTPANTGELFF.

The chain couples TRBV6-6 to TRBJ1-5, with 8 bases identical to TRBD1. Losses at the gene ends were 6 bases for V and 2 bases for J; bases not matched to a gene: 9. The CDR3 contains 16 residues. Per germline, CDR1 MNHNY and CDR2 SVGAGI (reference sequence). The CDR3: CASSSGQGYGNQPQHF. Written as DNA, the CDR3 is TGTGCCAGCAGCTCCGGACAGGGATATGGCAATCAGCCCCAGCATTTT.

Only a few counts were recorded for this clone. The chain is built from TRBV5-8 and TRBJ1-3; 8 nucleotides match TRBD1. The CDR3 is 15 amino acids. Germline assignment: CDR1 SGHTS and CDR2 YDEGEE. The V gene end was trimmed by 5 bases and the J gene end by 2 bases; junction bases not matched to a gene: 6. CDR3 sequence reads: CASRSDRVPGNTIYF. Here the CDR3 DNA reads TGTGCCAGCAGATCGGACAGGGTCCCTGGAAACACCATATATTTT.

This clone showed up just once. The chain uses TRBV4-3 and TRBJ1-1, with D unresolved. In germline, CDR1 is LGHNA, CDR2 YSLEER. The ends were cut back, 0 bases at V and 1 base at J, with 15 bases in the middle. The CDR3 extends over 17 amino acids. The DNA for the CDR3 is TGCGCCAGCAGCCAAGAACGGAAGGAGATTTCGAACACTGAAGCTTTCTTT. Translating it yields CASSQERKEISNTEAFF.

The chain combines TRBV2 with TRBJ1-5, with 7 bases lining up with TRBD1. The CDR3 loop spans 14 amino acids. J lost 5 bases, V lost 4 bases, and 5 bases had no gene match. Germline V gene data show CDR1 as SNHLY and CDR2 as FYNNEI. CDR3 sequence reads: CASSGGQPHQPQHF. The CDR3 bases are TGTGCCAGCAGTGGGGGACAGCCTCATCAGCCCCAGCATTTT.

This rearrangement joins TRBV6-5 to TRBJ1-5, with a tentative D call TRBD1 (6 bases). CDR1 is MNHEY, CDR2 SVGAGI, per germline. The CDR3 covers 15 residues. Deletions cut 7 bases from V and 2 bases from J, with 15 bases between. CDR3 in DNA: TGTGCCAGCAAGACTCTGGGGGCTGGCAATCAGCCCCAGCATTTT. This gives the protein CASKTLGAGNQPQHF.

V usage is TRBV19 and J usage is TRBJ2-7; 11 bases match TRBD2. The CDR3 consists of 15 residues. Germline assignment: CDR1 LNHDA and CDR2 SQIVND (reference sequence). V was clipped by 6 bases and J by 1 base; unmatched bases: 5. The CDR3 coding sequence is TGTGCCAGTAGCCCCTGGACTAGCGGGTCCTACGAGCAGTACTTC. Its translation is CASSPWTSGSYEQYF.

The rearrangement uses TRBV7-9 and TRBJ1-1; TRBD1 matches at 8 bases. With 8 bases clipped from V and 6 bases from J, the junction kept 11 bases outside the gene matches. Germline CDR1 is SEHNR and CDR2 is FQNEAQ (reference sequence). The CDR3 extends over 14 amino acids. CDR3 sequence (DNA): TGTGCCAGCTCCTACGAACAGGGGGTATCTGAAGCTTTCTTT. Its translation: CASSYEQGVSEAFF. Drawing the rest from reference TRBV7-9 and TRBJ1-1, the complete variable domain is DTGVSQNPRHKITKRGQNVTFRCDPISEHNRLYWYRQTLGQGPEFLTYFQNEAQLEKSRLLSDRFSAERPKGSFSTLEIQRTEQGDSAMYLCASSYEQGVSEAFFGQGTRLTVV.

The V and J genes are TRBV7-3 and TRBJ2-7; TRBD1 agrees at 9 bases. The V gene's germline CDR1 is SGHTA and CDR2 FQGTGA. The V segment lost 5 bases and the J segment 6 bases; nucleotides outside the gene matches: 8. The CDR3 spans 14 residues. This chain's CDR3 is CASSLRDRAGEQYF. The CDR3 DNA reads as TGTGCCAGCAGCCTCCGGGACAGGGCTGGCGAGCAGTACTTC.

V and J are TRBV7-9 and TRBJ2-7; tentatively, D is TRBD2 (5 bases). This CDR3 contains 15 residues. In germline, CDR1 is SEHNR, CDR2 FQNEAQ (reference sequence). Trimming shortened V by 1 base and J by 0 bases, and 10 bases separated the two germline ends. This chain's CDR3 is CASSLERGSSYEQYF. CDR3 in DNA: TGTGCCAGCAGCTTAGAACGGGGATCCTCCTACGAGCAGTACTTC.